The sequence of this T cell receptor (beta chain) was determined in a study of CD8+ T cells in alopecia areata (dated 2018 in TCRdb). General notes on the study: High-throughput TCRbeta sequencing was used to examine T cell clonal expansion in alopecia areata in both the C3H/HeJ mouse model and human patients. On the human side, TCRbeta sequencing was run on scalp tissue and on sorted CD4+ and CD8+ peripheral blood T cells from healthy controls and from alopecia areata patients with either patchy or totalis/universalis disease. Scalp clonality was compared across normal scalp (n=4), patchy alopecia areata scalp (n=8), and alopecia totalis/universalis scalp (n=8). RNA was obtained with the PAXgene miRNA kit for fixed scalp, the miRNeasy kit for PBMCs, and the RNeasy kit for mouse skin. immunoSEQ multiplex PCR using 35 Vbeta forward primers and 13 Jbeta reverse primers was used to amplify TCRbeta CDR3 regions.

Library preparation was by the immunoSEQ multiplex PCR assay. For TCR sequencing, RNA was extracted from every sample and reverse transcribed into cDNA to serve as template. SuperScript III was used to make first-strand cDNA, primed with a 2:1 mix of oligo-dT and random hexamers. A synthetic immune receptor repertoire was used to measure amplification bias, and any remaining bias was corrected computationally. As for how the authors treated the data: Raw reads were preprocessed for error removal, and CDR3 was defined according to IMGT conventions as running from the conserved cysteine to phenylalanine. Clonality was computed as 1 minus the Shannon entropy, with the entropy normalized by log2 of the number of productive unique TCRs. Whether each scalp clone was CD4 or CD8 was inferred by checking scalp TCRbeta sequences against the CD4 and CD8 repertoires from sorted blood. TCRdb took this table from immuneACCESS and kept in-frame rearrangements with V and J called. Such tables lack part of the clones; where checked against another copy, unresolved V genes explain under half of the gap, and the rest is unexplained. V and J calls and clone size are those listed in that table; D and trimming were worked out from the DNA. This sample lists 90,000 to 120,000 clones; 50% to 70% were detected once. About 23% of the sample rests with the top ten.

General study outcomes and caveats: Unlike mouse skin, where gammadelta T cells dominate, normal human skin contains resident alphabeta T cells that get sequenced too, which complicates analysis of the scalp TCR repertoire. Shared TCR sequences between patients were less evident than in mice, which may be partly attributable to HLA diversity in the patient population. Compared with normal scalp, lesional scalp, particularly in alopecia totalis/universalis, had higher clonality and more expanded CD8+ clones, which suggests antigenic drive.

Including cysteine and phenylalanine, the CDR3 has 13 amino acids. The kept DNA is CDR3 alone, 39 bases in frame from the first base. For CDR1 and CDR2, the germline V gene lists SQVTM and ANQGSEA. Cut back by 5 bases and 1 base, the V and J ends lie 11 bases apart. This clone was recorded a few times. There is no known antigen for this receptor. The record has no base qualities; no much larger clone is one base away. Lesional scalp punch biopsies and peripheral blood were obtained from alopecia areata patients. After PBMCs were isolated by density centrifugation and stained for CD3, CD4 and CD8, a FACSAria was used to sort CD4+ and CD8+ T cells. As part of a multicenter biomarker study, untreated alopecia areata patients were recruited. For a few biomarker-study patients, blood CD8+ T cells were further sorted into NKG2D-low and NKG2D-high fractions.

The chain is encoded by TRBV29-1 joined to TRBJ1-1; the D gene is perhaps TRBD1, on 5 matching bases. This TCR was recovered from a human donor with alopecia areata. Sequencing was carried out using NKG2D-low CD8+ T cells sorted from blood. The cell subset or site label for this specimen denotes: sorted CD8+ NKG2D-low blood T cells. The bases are TGCAGCGTTCACCAGGGTCGGAACACTGAAGCTTTCTTT. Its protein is CSVHQGRNTEAFF. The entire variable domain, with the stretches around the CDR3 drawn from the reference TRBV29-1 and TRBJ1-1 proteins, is SAVISQKPSRDICQRGTSLTIQCQVDSQVTMMFWYRQQPGQSLTLIATANQGSEATYESGFVIDKFPISRPNLTFSTLTVSNMSPEDSSIYLCSVHQGRNTEAFFGQGTRLTVV.